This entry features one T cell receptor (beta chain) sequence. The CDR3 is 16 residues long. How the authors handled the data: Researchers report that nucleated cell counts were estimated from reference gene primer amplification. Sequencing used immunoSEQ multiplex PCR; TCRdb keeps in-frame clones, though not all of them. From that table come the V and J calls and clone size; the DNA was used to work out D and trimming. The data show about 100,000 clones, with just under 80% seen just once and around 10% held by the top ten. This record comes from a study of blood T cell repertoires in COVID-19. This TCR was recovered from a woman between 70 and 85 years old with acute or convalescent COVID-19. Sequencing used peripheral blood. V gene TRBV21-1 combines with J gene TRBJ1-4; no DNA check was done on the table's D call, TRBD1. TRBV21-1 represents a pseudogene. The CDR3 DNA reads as TGTGCCAGCCTTTCCGACAGGGCCTCAACTAATGAAAAACTGTTTTTT. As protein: CASLSDRASTNEKLFF.